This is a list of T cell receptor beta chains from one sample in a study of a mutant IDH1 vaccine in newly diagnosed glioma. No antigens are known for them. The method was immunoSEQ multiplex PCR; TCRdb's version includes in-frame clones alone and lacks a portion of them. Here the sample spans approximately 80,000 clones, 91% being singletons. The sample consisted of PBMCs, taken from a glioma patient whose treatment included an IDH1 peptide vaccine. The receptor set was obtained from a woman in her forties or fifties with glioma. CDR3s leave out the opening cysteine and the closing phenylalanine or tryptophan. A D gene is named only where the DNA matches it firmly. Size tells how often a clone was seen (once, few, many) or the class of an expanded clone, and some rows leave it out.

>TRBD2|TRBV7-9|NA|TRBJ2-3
ASSRSVAGWAEDTQY
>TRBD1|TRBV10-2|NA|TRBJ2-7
ASSDGGTGAYEQY
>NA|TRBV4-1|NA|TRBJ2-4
ASSNPPAPSGAKNIQY
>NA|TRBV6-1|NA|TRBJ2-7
ASKQADYEQY
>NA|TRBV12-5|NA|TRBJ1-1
ASGLTPTGEAF
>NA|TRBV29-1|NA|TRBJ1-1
SVPAIQLNTEAF
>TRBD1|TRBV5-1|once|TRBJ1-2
ASSVSDRGRGYT
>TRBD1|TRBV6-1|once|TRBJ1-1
ASSVLGTGGTEAF
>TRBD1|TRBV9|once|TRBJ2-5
ASSARTGEETQY
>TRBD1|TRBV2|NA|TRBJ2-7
ASSDGYWTGALVAEQY
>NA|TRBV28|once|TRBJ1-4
ASSLLWRTAEKLF
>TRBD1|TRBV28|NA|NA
ASSLWGVQGAKHEQY
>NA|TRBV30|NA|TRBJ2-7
AWGGTLSYEQY
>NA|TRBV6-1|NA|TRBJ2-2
ASRSGYNTGELF
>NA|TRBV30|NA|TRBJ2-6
ACLLGTRFYSGANVLT
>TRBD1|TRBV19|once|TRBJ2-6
ASRGTGGYGANVLT
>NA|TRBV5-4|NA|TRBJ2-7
ASSLIGGSYEQY
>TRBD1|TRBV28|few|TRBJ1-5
ASSRRGRLEPQH
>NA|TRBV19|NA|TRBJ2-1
ASSIRTGINEQF
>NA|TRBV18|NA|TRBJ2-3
ASSLTGINTDTQY
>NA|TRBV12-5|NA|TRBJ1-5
ASHRREYSNQPQH
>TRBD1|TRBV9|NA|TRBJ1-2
ASSVDRGLGYGYT
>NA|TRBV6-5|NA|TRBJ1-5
ASNPKAASNQPQH
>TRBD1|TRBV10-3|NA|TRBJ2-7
AISDLGTAPYEQY
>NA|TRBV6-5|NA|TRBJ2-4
ASSYSNRVKGIQY
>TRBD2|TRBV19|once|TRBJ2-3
ASRLAGETQY
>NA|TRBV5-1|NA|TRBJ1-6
ASSLATASSYNSPLH
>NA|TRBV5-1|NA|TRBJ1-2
ASSTSGTHGYT
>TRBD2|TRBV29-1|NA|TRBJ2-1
SASASGSNNEQF
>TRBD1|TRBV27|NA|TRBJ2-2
ASSLGTGRAGELF
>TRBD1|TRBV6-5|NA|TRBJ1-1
ASSWTGEMLEAF
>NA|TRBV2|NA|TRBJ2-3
ASAGPTDTQY
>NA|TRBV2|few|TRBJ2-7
ASSIFQTYEQY
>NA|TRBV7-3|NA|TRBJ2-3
ASSSSSGAETQY
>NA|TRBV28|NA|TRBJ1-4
ATLDTHRNEKLF
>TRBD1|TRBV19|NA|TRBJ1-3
ASIPSAGGLYTIY
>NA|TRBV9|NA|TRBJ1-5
ASSLREAGQPQH
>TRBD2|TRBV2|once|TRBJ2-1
ASGLADEQF
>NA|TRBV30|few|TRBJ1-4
AWNRDGRNEKLF
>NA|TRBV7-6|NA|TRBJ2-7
ASSSRSGLNVGEQY
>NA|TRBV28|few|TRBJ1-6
ASSLQHTNSPLH
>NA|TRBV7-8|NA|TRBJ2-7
ASSLPRVGPYEQY
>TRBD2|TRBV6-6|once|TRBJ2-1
ASNYRDYSGEQF
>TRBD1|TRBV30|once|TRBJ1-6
ASGTGAYNSPLH
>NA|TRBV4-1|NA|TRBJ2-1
ASSHPDSNNEQF
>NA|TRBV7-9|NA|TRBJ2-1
ASSQGTEGPYNEQF
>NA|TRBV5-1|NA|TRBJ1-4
ASSLEQGSTEKLF
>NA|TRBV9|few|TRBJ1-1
ASSVARGGTEAF
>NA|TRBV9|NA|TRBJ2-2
ASSVGGSGNTGELF
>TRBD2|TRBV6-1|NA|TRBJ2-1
ASSEAGGGVLDNEQF
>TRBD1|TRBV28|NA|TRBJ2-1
ASSPLMGQEYNEQF
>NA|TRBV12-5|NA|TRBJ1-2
ASGRGDYGYT
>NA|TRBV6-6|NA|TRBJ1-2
ASSYEGFGYT
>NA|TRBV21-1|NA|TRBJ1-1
ASSKVGAKSTEAF